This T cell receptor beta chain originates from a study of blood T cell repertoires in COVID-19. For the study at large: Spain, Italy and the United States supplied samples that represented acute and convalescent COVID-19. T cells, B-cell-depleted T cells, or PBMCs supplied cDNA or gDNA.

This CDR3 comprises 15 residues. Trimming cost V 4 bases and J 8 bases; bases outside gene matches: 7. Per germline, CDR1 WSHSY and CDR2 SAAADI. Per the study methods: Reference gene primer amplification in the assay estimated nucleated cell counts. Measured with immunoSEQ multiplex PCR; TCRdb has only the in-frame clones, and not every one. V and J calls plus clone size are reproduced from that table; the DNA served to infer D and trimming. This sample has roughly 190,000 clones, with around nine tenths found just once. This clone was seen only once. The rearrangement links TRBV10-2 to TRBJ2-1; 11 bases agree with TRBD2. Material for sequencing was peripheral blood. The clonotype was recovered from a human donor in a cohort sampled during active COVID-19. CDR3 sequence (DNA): TGCGCCAGCAGTGCCCTTAGCGGGGGGGCTTATGAGCAGTTCTTC. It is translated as CASSALSGGAYEQFF.